This paragraph covers one T cell receptor (beta chain) sequence. Its target is not known. This entry is derived from a study of OX40 agonist ivuxolimab in advanced cancers. As for the study in general: The study enrolled dose-escalation patients with hepatocellular carcinoma, melanoma, renal cell or head and neck cancer.

Broader study findings: Normalized T-cell clonal expansion was also low in some nonresponders. At doses 0.1 to 3.0 mg/kg, CD4+ and CD8+ clones expanded.

The CDR3 contains 16 residues. CDR1 and CDR2 from the germline V gene are MNHEY and SVGAGI. The V and J ends lost 1 base and 4 bases respectively, with 17 bases between them. Autoimmune disease history or systemic immunosuppression disqualified patients. Data came from immunoSEQ multiplex PCR; TCRdb stores just in-frame clones and leaves some out. The sample holds roughly 82,000 clones; roughly 80% are singletons and the top ten take more than 0.7%. The chain employs TRBV6-5 and TRBJ2-7; the D call may be TRBD1 or TRBD2 (5 bases each). Specimen: CD4+ or CD8+ T cells sorted from blood, collected in a trial of the OX40 agonist ivuxolimab. The TCR sequence derives from an adult with an advanced solid tumor such as melanoma, head and neck, liver or kidney cancer. CDR3 in DNA: TGTGCCAGCAGTTACTACGAGAGTGGGGGAAAGTACGAGCAGTACTTC. Translation gives CASSYYESGGKYEQYF.